The 12 T cell receptor beta chains below come from one sample, sequenced in a study of chemoradiotherapy in HPV16-positive cancers. Clones were read by immunoSEQ multiplex PCR, and TCRdb kept only the in-frame ones, dropping some. Of a few thousand clones listed, around 80% are singletons. The sequences come from tumor tissue, collected from a patient who underwent chemoradiotherapy. The receptors stem from a human donor with HPV-associated anogenital cancer.

The genes are TRBV29-1 and TRBJ2-6; 11 bases are a match to TRBD1. CDR1 and CDR2 (germline): SQVTM, ANQGSEA. V dropped 4 bases and J dropped 0; count of bases not matched to a gene: 14. The CDR3 is made up of 20 amino acids. The CDR3 spells CSVAGPGTGGLDSGANVLTF. The CDR3 DNA follows: TGCAGCGTTGCGGGTCCCGGGACAGGGGGTTTGGACTCTGGGGCCAACGTCCTGACTTTC.

The rearrangement joins TRBV27 to TRBJ1-3; no definite D call. Per germline, CDR1 MNHEY and CDR2 SMNVEV (reference sequence). The V end was cut by 4 bases, the J end by 0 bases, with 10 bases between. The CDR3 contains 15 residues. In DNA, the CDR3 is TGTGCCAGCAGTTCGAGACCCTACTCTGGAAACACCATATATTTT. Protein sequence: CASSSRPYSGNTIYF.

The chain has TRBV6-1 and TRBJ2-3; no reliable D call. CDR1 MNHNS and CDR2 SASEGT come from the germline V gene. The CDR3 is 11 amino acids. Trimming took off 7 bases at V and 9 bases at J, with 11 bases between the two ends. The CDR3 sequence: CASTVRATQYF. In DNA, the CDR3 is TGTGCCAGCACAGTAAGGGCCACGCAGTATTTT.

J is TRBJ1-6 and V is TRBV7-2, with unresolved D. Trimming shortened V by 1 base and J by 14 bases, and 9 bases separated the two germline ends. The CDR3 length is 12 residues. In germline, CDR1 is SGHTA, CDR2 FQGNSA. As DNA, the CDR3 is TGTGCCAGCAGCTTAGGGTTTGGGGCCCTCCACTTT. Amino acid sequence: CASSLGFGALHF.

This clone turned up a few times. V gene TRBV19 combines with J gene TRBJ2-2; no firm D call. In germline, CDR1 is LNHDA, CDR2 SQIVND (reference sequence). The CDR3 loop spans 14 amino acids. Trimming took 7 bases from V and 6 from J, leaving 15 bases between them. CDR3 sequence reads: CASKLGIVSGELFF. The DNA for the CDR3 is TGTGCCAGTAAGCTGGGGATAGTATCCGGGGAGCTGTTTTTT.

This sequence joins TRBV5-1 and TRBJ2-4; D gene uncertain. Germline values: CDR1 SGHRS, CDR2 YFSETQ. This CDR3 has 14 residues. V lost 1 base and J lost 3, with 8 bases in between. In DNA form, the CDR3 reads TGCGCCAGCAGCTTGTGGGAAGACAAAAACATTCAGTACTTC. Protein product: CASSLWEDKNIQYF.

This clone occurred once. Here the CDR3 reads CASSQGLASYEQYF. In DNA form, the CDR3 reads TGCGCCAGCAGCCAAGGACTAGCATCCTACGAGCAGTACTTC. The rearrangement uses TRBV4-1 and TRBJ2-7, with TRBD2 identical over 7 bases. The CDR3 loop spans 14 amino acids. The trim removed 1 base at V and 1 base at J, leaving 1 base unmatched. Germline V lookup: CDR1 MGHRA, CDR2 YSYEKL.

The sample holds one count of this clone. J is TRBJ1-1 and V is TRBV6-1; 7 bases map to TRBD1. The J segment lost 6 bases and the V segment lost 1 base, leaving 2 bases of the junction unmatched. CDR3 size: 13 residues. Germline CDR1 reads MNHNS; CDR2 reads SASEGT. Here the CDR3 DNA reads TGTGCCAGCAGTGAAGGGGACAGAGCTGAAGCTTTCTTT. Translated, it gives CASSEGDRAEAFF.

CDR3 nucleotides: TGTGCCAGCAGCCAAGTAAGGGCTAGCGGGAGGGCCTTGTACGAGCAGTACTTC. Its protein is CASSQVRASGRALYEQYF. The genes are TRBV4-2 and TRBJ2-7; 12 bases align to TRBD2. V was pared by 1 base and J by 4 bases, with 11 bases of the junction left unmatched. CDR1 and CDR2 (germline): LGHNA, YNFKEQ. The CDR3 loop spans 18 amino acids.

The chain joins TRBV19 to TRBJ2-5; D is unclear. The V gene's germline CDR1 is LNHDA and CDR2 SQIVND (reference sequence). V shed 5 bases and J shed 5 bases, with 12 bases lying between them. The CDR3 is made up of 13 amino acids. Written as DNA, the CDR3 is TGTGCCAGTAGTGAACGATCAACGGAGACCCAGTACTTC. This codes for CASSERSTETQYF.

The chain has TRBV7-9 and TRBJ2-2; TRBD2 matches at 7 bases. CDR3 length: 15 amino acids. CDR1 and CDR2 (germline): SEHNR, FQNEAQ (reference sequence). Unmatched junction bases numbered 6, after V lost 7 bases and J lost 1 base. The CDR3 here is CASIQAGRNTGELFF. The CDR3 DNA sequence: TGTGCCAGCATCCAAGCGGGGCGGAACACCGGGGAGCTGTTTTTT.

This chain uses TRBV5-4 with TRBJ2-2; D perhaps matches TRBD1 (5 bases). The CDR3 consists of 16 residues. Trimming left V 3 bases short and J 0 bases short, with 12 bases between. Per germline, CDR1 SGHNT and CDR2 YYREEE (reference sequence). CDR3 in amino acids: CASSSAWGSNTGELFF. CDR3 nucleotides: TGTGCCAGCAGCTCGGCTTGGGGCTCGAACACCGGGGAGCTGTTTTTT.